The clone carrying this TCR beta chain showed up just a few times. Its specificity is unknown. This sample is part of a study of T-cell memory formation after mild COVID-19. Findings and caveats of the study: The authors left the SARS-CoV-2 specificity of second-wave clones peaking on day 37 unconfirmed.

Looked up from germline, CDR1 is SGHVS and CDR2 is FNYEAQ. There are 13 residues in the CDR3. After removal of 5 bases from V and 7 bases from J, the junction contained 5 bases not matched to a gene. TCRdb analysed the 5' RACE reads with MiXCR anew, one entry per CDR3 protein. This sample carries around 500,000 distinct CDR3 sequences, 15% to 20% of them seen once, and the ten largest clones take 10% to 15%. Sequencing used PBMCs or a T cell subset sorted from them (not recorded which). This rearrangement joins TRBV7-6 to TRBJ1-1; 9 nucleotides align to TRBD1. The source is an adult woman who had mild COVID-19 (a few samples of this study predate the infection). Cell type and time point are not known. The CDR3 here is CASSATGGLEAFF. For the CDR3, the DNA is TGTGCCAGCAGCGCGACAGGGGGTCTTGAAGCTTTCTTT.